The text below deals with one T cell receptor (beta chain). This record belongs to a study of blood T cell repertoires in COVID-19. V dropped 3 bases and J dropped 9 bases, with 14 bases sitting between them. Germline CDR1 is LGHDT and CDR2 is YNNKEL (reference sequence). The CDR3 covers 13 residues. Libraries were prepared by immunoSEQ multiplex PCR; TCRdb keeps only in-frame clonotypes and omits some of them. The sample shows a few hundred thousand clones, over 75% of them seen only once. Participant-reported clinical history was the basis for cohort assignment. The sequenced material came from PBMCs or T cells enriched from blood (not recorded which). The clonotype originates from a woman aged 40 to 50 who had recovered from COVID-19. The V gene is TRBV3-1 (or the pseudogene TRBV3-2), the J gene TRBJ1-2; D unresolved. The CDR3 is CASSHLTIESYTF. In DNA, the CDR3 is TGTGCCAGCAGCCACTTAACTATAGAGAGCTACACCTTC.